This TCR beta chain was retrieved from a study of cytomegalovirus exposure and HLA in healthy donors. Findings and caveats of the study: According to the study, 160 or so TCR beta chains were cytomegalovirus-associated. Among the most significant clusters, several appeared linked to common viral pathogens in a later analysis. With further analysis later on, most CMV-associated TCR beta chains appeared HLA-restricted. Clonal expansion, a later analysis showed, was greater in HLA-associated TCR beta chains than in equally common others.

V shed 0 bases and J 0 bases; nucleotides not matched to a gene: 9. Per the germline V gene, CDR1 is SGHAT and CDR2 is FQNNGV. The CDR3 consists of 18 residues. Primers: 60 Vbeta forward and 13 Jbeta reverse. Clones were read by immunoSEQ multiplex PCR, and TCRdb kept only the in-frame ones, dropping some. This table has 120,000 to 150,000 clones, over 80% appearing once. The sample holds a few counts of this clone. Its antigen is not known. The TCR comes from a woman under 40 in good health and CMV-seronegative. The sequenced material came from PBMCs. The genes are TRBV11-2 and TRBJ2-7, with TRBD2 identical over 9 bases. In DNA form, the CDR3 reads TGTGCCAGCAGCTTAGATGAGGGGTGGCGGGGGGGCTCCTACGAGCAGTACTTC. Residues: CASSLDEGWRGGSYEQYF.